A selection of T cell receptor beta chains follows, all from one sample in a study of beta chain features in type 1 diabetes. Clones were read by immunoSEQ multiplex PCR, and TCRdb kept only the in-frame ones, dropping some. The profile shows 150,000 to 200,000 clones, less than 10% of them singletons. Input material: central memory CD4+ T cells from blood. These receptors came from a man younger than 30 with type 1 diabetes. The CDR3 runs from the conserved cysteine through the conserved F or W. Fields, in order: V gene, J gene, D gene, clone size, CDR3 protein, CDR3 DNA. The D gene is left open where the match is weak. The listing skips clone size in some rows; elsewhere it reads once, few, many or a size class.

V: TRBV7-8
J: TRBJ2-3
D: TRBD2
size: few
CDR3: CASSPYWTSGGAGDTQYF
DNA: TGTGCCAGCAGCCCCTACTGGACTAGCGGGGGGGCTGGAGATACGCAGTATTTT

V: TRBV5-5
J: TRBJ1-5
D: -
size: few
CDR3: CASSLRMTGAEPQHF
DNA: TGTGCCAGCAGCTTGCGGATGACGGGAGCAGAGCCCCAGCATTTT

V: TRBV21-1
J: TRBJ2-3
D: -
size: -
CDR3: CASSSPGLDLDTQYF
DNA: TGTGCCAGCAGCTCGCCGGGACTAGACCTAGATACGCAGTATTTT

V: TRBV2
J: TRBJ2-3
D: -
size: few
CDR3: CASSEGRPGVVTDTQYF
DNA: TGTGCCAGCAGTGAAGGGCGCCCAGGGGTCGTCACAGATACGCAGTATTTT

V: TRBV4-3
J: TRBJ1-2
D: TRBD1
size: few
CDR3: CASSHTGGNGYTF
DNA: TGCGCCAGCAGCCATACAGGGGGCAATGGCTACACCTTC

V: TRBV28
J: TRBJ1-4
D: -
size: -
CDR3: CASSPGRVDEKLFF
DNA: TGTGCCAGCAGCCCGGGCAGGGTGGACGAAAAACTGTTTTTT

V: TRBV2
J: TRBJ1-2
D: TRBD1
size: few
CDR3: CASRGTGTGYTF
DNA: TGTGCCAGCAGGGGGACAGGGACTGGCTACACCTTC

V: TRBV7-6
J: TRBJ2-5
D: TRBD1
size: -
CDR3: CASSLGQSQETQYF
DNA: TGTGCCAGCAGCTTGGGACAGAGCCAAGAGACCCAGTACTTC

V: TRBV9
J: TRBJ2-7
D: TRBD2
size: few
CDR3: CASSAGTSGRFHEQYF
DNA: TGTGCCAGCAGCGCCGGGACTAGCGGGAGGTTCCACGAGCAGTACTTC

V: TRBV6-1
J: TRBJ2-5
D: TRBD2
size: -
CDR3: CASSGQPGGVGETQYF
DNA: TGTGCCAGCAGTGGCCAACCGGGGGGGGTTGGAGAGACCCAGTACTTC

V: TRBV7-9
J: TRBJ2-7
D: -
size: -
CDR3: CASSFRGQGWDEQYF
DNA: TGTGCCAGCAGCTTTAGAGGTCAGGGGTGGGACGAGCAGTACTTC

V: TRBV30
J: TRBJ1-1
D: -
size: few
CDR3: CAWSAGGYTEAFF
DNA: TGTGCCTGGAGTGCGGGGGGCTACACTGAAGCTTTCTTT

V: TRBV11-1
J: TRBJ2-3
D: -
size: -
CDR3: CASSLGPNTDTQYF
DNA: TGTGCCAGCAGCTTAGGGCCAAACACAGATACGCAGTATTTT

V: TRBV29-1
J: TRBJ2-7
D: TRBD1
size: few
CDR3: CSVGMDRGGKQYF
DNA: TGCAGCGTGGGGATGGACAGGGGGGGAAAGCAGTACTTC

V: TRBV19
J: TRBJ2-2
D: TRBD2
size: -
CDR3: CASSSTSGRWTGELFF
DNA: TGTGCCAGTAGTTCAACTAGCGGGAGGTGGACCGGGGAGCTGTTTTTT

V: TRBV5-1
J: TRBJ2-7
D: TRBD1
size: few
CDR3: CASSTGQGSSYEQYF
DNA: TGCGCCAGCAGCACGGGACAGGGAAGCTCCTACGAGCAGTACTTC

V: TRBV7-9
J: TRBJ1-1
D: -
size: -
CDR3: CASSPRGDTEAFF
DNA: TGTGCCAGCAGCCCCAGGGGCGACACTGAAGCTTTCTTT

V: TRBV27
J: TRBJ1-2
D: TRBD1
size: -
CDR3: CASSPGQGYGYTF
DNA: TGTGCCAGCAGCCCGGGACAGGGCTATGGCTACACCTTC

V: TRBV11-2
J: TRBJ1-4
D: -
size: few
CDR3: CASSSRVGGEKLFF
DNA: TGTGCCAGCAGCTCCAGGGTAGGGGGTGAAAAACTGTTTTTT

V: TRBV27
J: TRBJ2-7
D: TRBD1
size: many
CDR3: CASRGTGSSYEQYF
DNA: TGTGCCAGCAGGGGGACAGGGTCCTCCTACGAGCAGTACTTC

V: TRBV5-1
J: TRBJ2-1
D: TRBD2
size: few
CDR3: CASSLVSLAGLNDNEQFF
DNA: TGCGCCAGCAGCTTGGTGAGCCTAGCGGGATTGAACGACAATGAGCAGTTCTTC

V: TRBV7-8
J: TRBJ2-7
D: TRBD1
size: -
CDR3: CASSSGWGQGGYEQYF
DNA: TGTGCCAGCAGCTCAGGTTGGGGACAGGGGGGCTACGAGCAGTACTTC

V: TRBV18
J: TRBJ1-1
D: -
size: few
CDR3: CASSPSSVNTEAFF
DNA: TGTGCCAGCTCACCATCGTCGGTGAACACTGAAGCTTTCTTT

V: TRBV28
J: TRBJ2-7
D: -
size: -
CDR3: CASSLRSGEQYF
DNA: TGTGCCAGCAGTTTAAGGAGCGGCGAGCAGTACTTC

V: TRBV7-2
J: TRBJ2-7
D: TRBD1
size: few
CDR3: CASSSPGTGLYEQYF
DNA: TGTGCCAGCAGCTCCCCCGGGACAGGCCTCTACGAGCAGTACTTC

V: TRBV15
J: TRBJ1-4
D: -
size: -
CDR3: CATSRGTDPTNEKLFF
DNA: TGTGCCACCAGCAGAGGGACAGATCCAACTAATGAAAAACTGTTTTTT

V: TRBV29-1
J: TRBJ2-7
D: -
size: few
CDR3: CSVDIGAGRYEQYF
DNA: TGCAGCGTTGATATTGGGGCGGGACGTTACGAGCAGTACTTC

V: TRBV7-6
J: TRBJ2-5
D: -
size: few
CDR3: CASSGGETQYF
DNA: TGTGCCAGCAGTGGAGGAGAGACCCAGTACTTC

V: TRBV9
J: TRBJ1-2
D: -
size: -
CDR3: CASSRGGYGYTF
DNA: TGTGCCAGCAGCAGGGGAGGTTATGGCTACACCTTC

V: TRBV7-9
J: TRBJ2-3
D: TRBD2
size: few
CDR3: CASSSTSGTYTQYF
DNA: TGTGCCAGCAGCTCGACTAGCGGCACTTATACGCAGTATTTT

V: TRBV5-1
J: TRBJ1-6
D: TRBD1
size: few
CDR3: CASSLGQGYGNSPLHF
DNA: TGCGCCAGCAGCTTGGGACAGGGGTACGGTAATTCACCCCTCCACTTT

V: TRBV18
J: TRBJ1-1
D: -
size: few
CDR3: CASSQGENTEAFF
DNA: TGTGCCAGCTCACAAGGGGAGAACACTGAAGCTTTCTTT

V: TRBV4-1
J: TRBJ2-3
D: TRBD1
size: -
CDR3: CASSQDRDSSFTSTDTQYF
DNA: TGCGCCAGCAGCCAAGATAGGGACAGCAGCTTTACTAGCACAGATACGCAGTATTTT

V: TRBV6-6
J: TRBJ1-5
D: -
size: few
CDR3: CASSYSAAFNNQPQHF
DNA: TGTGCCAGCAGTTACTCTGCGGCATTCAACAATCAGCCCCAGCATTTT

V: TRBV5-1
J: TRBJ2-5
D: TRBD1
size: few
CDR3: CASSSQGQGETQYF
DNA: TGCGCCAGCAGTTCACAGGGGCAGGGAGAGACCCAGTACTTC

V: TRBV7-9
J: TRBJ2-3
D: -
size: many
CDR3: CASSPNSRATDTQYF
DNA: TGTGCCAGCAGCCCCAATTCTAGAGCCACAGATACGCAGTATTTT

V: TRBV27
J: TRBJ2-1
D: -
size: few
CDR3: CASSFTYRALQDNEQFF
DNA: TGTGCCAGCAGTTTCACCTACAGGGCCCTCCAAGACAATGAGCAGTTCTTC

V: TRBV18
J: TRBJ1-5
D: -
size: -
CDR3: CASSPQQENQPQHF
DNA: TGTGCCAGCTCACCACAACAGGAGAATCAGCCCCAGCATTTT

V: TRBV7-2
J: TRBJ2-7
D: -
size: few
CDR3: CASSSGGAGYEQYF
DNA: TGTGCCAGCAGTAGTGGGGGGGCCGGATACGAGCAGTACTTC

V: TRBV4-3
J: TRBJ1-2
D: TRBD1
size: few
CDR3: CASSLDRVGGYTF
DNA: TGCGCCAGCAGCCTCGACAGGGTGGGAGGCTACACCTTC

V: TRBV10-3
J: TRBJ2-7
D: TRBD1
size: -
CDR3: CAVTGTGNEQYF
DNA: TGTGCCGTAACCGGGACAGGGAACGAGCAGTACTTC

V: TRBV27
J: TRBJ2-7
D: -
size: -
CDR3: CASSREVSYEQYF
DNA: TGTGCCAGCAGTAGAGAGGTTTCCTACGAGCAGTACTTC